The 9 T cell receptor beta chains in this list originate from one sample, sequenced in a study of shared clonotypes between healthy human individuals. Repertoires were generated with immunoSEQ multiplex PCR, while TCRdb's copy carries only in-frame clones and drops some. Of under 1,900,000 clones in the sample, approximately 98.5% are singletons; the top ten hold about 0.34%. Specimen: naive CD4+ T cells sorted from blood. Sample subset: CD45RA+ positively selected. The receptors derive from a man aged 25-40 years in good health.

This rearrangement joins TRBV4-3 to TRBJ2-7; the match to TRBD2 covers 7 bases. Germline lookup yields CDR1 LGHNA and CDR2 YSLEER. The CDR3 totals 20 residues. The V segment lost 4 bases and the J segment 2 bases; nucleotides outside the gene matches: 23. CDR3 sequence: CASSRSKGPSGLLDAYEQYF. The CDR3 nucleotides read TGCGCCAGCAGCCGTTCCAAGGGGCCTAGCGGACTACTCGACGCCTACGAGCAGTACTTC.

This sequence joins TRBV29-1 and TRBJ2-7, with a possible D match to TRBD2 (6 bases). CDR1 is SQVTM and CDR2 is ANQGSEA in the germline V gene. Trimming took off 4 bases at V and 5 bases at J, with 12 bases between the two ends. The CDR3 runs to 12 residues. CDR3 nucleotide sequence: TGCAGCGTTGGGGCACCGGGGGACGAGCAGTACTTC. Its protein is CSVGAPGDEQYF.

The CDR3 loop is CASSSTTGGNEQFF. DNA of the CDR3: TGTGCCAGCAGCTCAACAACCGGAGGTAATGAGCAGTTCTTC. This chain connects TRBV11-2 to TRBJ2-1; weak D call: TRBD2 (5 bases). This CDR3 is 14 amino acids long. The V end lost 4 bases, the J end lost 7 bases, and 14 bases lay between the germline ends. The germline V gene has CDR1 SGHAT and CDR2 FQNNGV.

The CDR3: CASTTLTGSVEQFF. The CDR3 DNA reads TGTGCCAGCACCACCCTGACTGGGTCGGTTGAGCAGTTCTTC. The chain uses TRBV5-5 and TRBJ2-1, with unresolved D. V gave up 6 bases and J gave up 9 bases, with 19 bases separating them. The CDR3 extends over 14 amino acids. The germline V gene encodes CDR1 SGHKS and CDR2 YYEKEE (reference sequence).

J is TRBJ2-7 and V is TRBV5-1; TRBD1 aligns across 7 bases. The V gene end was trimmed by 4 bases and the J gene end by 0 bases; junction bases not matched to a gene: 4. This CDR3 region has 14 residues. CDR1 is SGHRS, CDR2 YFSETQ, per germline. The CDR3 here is CASSQDRSSYEQYF. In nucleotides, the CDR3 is TGCGCCAGCAGCCAGGACAGGAGCTCCTACGAGCAGTACTTC. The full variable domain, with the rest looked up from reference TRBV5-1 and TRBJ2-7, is KAGVTQTPRYLIKTRGQQVTLSCSPISGHRSVSWYQQTPGQGLQFLFEYFSETQRNKGNFPGRFSGRQFSNSRSEMNVSTLELGDSALYLCASSQDRSSYEQYFGPGTRLTVT.

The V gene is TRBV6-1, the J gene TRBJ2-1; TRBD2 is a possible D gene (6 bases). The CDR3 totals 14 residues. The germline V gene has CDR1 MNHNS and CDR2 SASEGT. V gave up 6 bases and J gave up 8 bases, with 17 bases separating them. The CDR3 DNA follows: TGTGCCAGCAGGTCGGACGGGGGAGTGGATGAGCAGTTCTTC. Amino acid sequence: CASRSDGGVDEQFF.

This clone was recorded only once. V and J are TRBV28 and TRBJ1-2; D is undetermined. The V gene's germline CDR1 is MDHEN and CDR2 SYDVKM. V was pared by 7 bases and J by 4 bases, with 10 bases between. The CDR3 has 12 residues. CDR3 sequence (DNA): TGTGCCAGCATTGCGGGGATCTATGGCTACACCTTC. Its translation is CASIAGIYGYTF.

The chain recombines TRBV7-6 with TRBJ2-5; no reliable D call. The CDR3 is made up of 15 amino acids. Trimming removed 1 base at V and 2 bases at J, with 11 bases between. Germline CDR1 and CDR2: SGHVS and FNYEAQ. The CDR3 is CASSLVLSAQETQYF. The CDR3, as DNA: TGTGCCAGCAGCTTAGTCCTCTCGGCACAAGAGACCCAGTACTTC.

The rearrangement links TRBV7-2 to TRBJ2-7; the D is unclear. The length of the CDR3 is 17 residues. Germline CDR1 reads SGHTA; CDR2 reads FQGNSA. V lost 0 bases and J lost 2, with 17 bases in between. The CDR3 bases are TGTGCCAGCAGCTTAGCGCCCCCTAAAGGGCGAGCCTACGAGCAGTACTTC. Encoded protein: CASSLAPPKGRAYEQYF.